This T cell receptor (beta chain) stems from a study of shared clonotypes between healthy human individuals. General study points: Roughly 4.6% of naive CD4 clonotypes were common to a handful of donors. Memory subsets had estimated richness that was generally smaller than that of naive subsets.

Naive CD8 cells, CD45RO-negative and positively selected for CCR7, excluded terminally differentiated effector memory CD45RA+ cells. The CDR3 consists of 14 residues. CDR1 and CDR2 from the germline V gene are SGHVS and FQNEAQ. Deletions cut 5 bases from V and 6 bases from J, with 14 bases between. This clone was seen once. Its cognate antigen is unknown. Once extracted for a subset, genomic DNA was divided evenly among several immunoSEQ plates. 200 ng DNA, around 30,000 T cell genomes, went into each sorted-subset replicate PCR. Measured with immunoSEQ multiplex PCR; TCRdb has only the in-frame clones, and not every one. Of around 1,900,000 clones listed, 93% are singletons.

The chain recombines TRBV7-8 with TRBJ1-5; D gene uncertain. The TCR sequence derives from a man between 18 and 29 years old in good health. Some clones in this sample may be carry-over from other donors' samples. Sequences were obtained from naive CD8+ T cells from PBMCs. The CDR3 protein is CASSPTRRGQPQHF. The DNA of the CDR3 is TGTGCCAGCAGCCCAACTCGACGGGGTCAGCCCCAGCATTTT.